Presented here are 32 T cell receptor beta chains from one specimen sequenced in a study of human T cells and chemical hapten exposure. TCRdb processed the RACE reads anew with MiXCR; each CDR3 protein has one entry. Among just over 350,000 distinct CDR3 sequences listed, more than 5% were seen once. Time point in this sample: patch test 2, 6 weeks after DPC sensitization. Treatment denoted: therapeutic diphenylcyclopropenone sensitization with weekly scalp DPC. Source: whole blood, taken in connection with sensitization to the hapten diphenylcyclopropenone (DPC). These TCRs come from a woman aged 18-29 years with alopecia areata. Some clones in this sample may be carry-over from other donors' samples.

V is TRBV28 and J is TRBJ2-5; D perhaps matches TRBD2 (5 bases). Per germline, CDR1 MDHEN and CDR2 SYDVKM. V gave up 8 bases and J gave up 4 bases, with 11 bases separating them. The CDR3 has 12 amino acids. DNA for the CDR3: TGTGCCAGCGCGGGTGTCCCAGAGACCCAGTACTTC. Protein: CASAGVPETQYF.

Ten or more counts support this clonotype. V is TRBV12-3 or TRBV12-4 and J is TRBJ1-5; 8 bases map to TRBD1. V lost 4 bases, J lost 1 base, and 12 bases stayed unmatched. The CDR3 has 18 residues. The CDR3 DNA is TGTGCCAGCAGTTCGCGACCGTTCGACAGGGGAAGCAATCAGCCCCAGCATTTT. This gives the protein CASSSRPFDRGSNQPQHF.

This clonotype turned up a few times. The chain recombines TRBV29-1 with TRBJ2-6, with 7 positions matching TRBD1. Germline V lookup: CDR1 SQVTM, CDR2 ANQGSEA. The CDR3 totals 15 residues. V dropped 7 bases and J dropped 4; count of bases not matched to a gene: 10. The DNA for the CDR3 is TGCAGCGCCTACGACAGGGCTTACGGGGCCAACGTCCTGACTTTC. Its translation is CSAYDRAYGANVLTF.

This clonotype was seen ten or more times. Written as DNA, the CDR3 is TGTGCCAGCAGCCAAGATCGCGGAAACACCATATATTTT. This translates into CASSQDRGNTIYF. The chain couples TRBV3-1 to TRBJ1-3; D ambiguous. Trimming took 0 bases from V and 4 from J, leaving 4 bases between them. The CDR3 is made up of 13 amino acids. Germline-derived CDR1 and CDR2 are LGHDT and YNNKEL (reference sequence).

This clonotype was observed at least ten times. The genes are TRBV5-5 and TRBJ1-2, with D uncertain. This CDR3 is 13 amino acids long. With 2 bases removed from V and 2 bases from J, the gap between germline ends came to 7 bases. CDR1 is SGHKS, CDR2 YYEKEE, per germline (reference sequence). This CDR3 is CASSFPENYGYTF. The CDR3 DNA reads as TGTGCCAGCAGCTTTCCAGAGAACTATGGCTACACCTTC.

In this sample, this clonotype turned up many times. The J gene is TRBJ2-3, the V gene TRBV10-3; perhaps TRBD2 as D (6 bases). CDR3 length equals 15 residues. Trimming removed 2 bases from V and 1 base from J, with 10 bases in between. In germline, CDR1 is ENHRY, CDR2 SYGVKD. For the CDR3, the DNA is TGTGCCATCAGTGAGACCCAGCGGGGCACAGATACGCAGTATTTT. Protein sequence: CAISETQRGTDTQYF.

The V call is TRBV29-1, the J call TRBJ2-7, with 7 positions matching TRBD1. This CDR3 is 13 amino acids long. With V trimmed by 5 bases and J by 3 bases, 7 bases remained unmatched. CDR1 and CDR2 from the germline V gene are SQVTM and ANQGSEA. This chain's CDR3 is CSVKQGSRYEQYF. The CDR3 DNA reads as TGCAGCGTTAAACAGGGGAGTCGCTACGAGCAGTACTTC.

This clonotype was observed at least ten times. The rearrangement joins TRBV4-2 to TRBJ1-3; the match to TRBD1 covers 7 bases. CDR3 length: 16 amino acids. The trim removed 0 bases at V and 4 bases at J, leaving 6 bases unmatched. Germline loops: CDR1 LGHNA, CDR2 YNFKEQ. The CDR3 sequence: CASSQDLGTVGNTIYF. CDR3 DNA sequence: TGTGCCAGCAGCCAAGATCTGGGGACAGTAGGAAACACCATATATTTT.

This clonotype came up many times. The chain uses TRBV12-3 or TRBV12-4 and TRBJ1-4; tentative D call: TRBD1 (6 bases). The germline V and J ends were trimmed by 6 bases and 6 bases, with 17 bases remaining between them. This CDR3 has 15 residues. The CDR3 DNA reads TGTGCCAGCAGCCCAGTCAAGGGGGGAGATGAAAAACTGTTTTTT. Translating it yields CASSPVKGGDEKLFF.

The V call is TRBV11-2, the J call TRBJ2-1; 7 nucleotides agree with TRBD2. CDR1 and CDR2 from the germline V gene are SGHAT and FQNNGV. Trimming took 5 bases from V and 8 from J; bases not matched to a gene: 12. This CDR3 is built from 15 residues. The CDR3 region has the DNA TGTGCCAGCAGCCTAACGGGGGGTCAAGTCTATGAGCAGTTCTTC. Its protein is CASSLTGGQVYEQFF.

Many counts were recorded for this clonotype. The chain joins TRBV5-4 to TRBJ2-7; the match to TRBD1 covers 7 bases. The CDR3 loop spans 16 amino acids. Germline trimming cut 2 bases from V and 5 bases from J; bases unmatched to any gene: 13. The germline CDR1 and CDR2 sequences are SGHNT and YYREEE (reference sequence). CDR3 loop: CASSFWLTGKRDEQYF. CDR3 DNA sequence: TGTGCCAGCAGCTTCTGGTTGACAGGGAAAAGGGACGAGCAGTACTTC. Combining the CDR3 with reference TRBV5-4 and TRBJ2-7 gives the whole variable domain ETGVTQSPTHLIKTRGQQVTLRCSSQSGHNTVSWYQQALGQGPQFIFQYYREEENGRGNFPPRFSGLQFPNYSSELNVNALELDDSALYLCASSFWLTGKRDEQYFGPGTRLTVT.

This clonotype was seen a handful of times. The chain joins TRBV6-5 to TRBJ1-4; D is uncertain. Trimming removed 0 bases from V and 0 bases from J, with 8 bases in between. This CDR3 is built from 16 residues. Germline V gene lookup returns CDR1 MNHEY and CDR2 SVGAGI. The chain's CDR3 is CASSYSVFPTNEKLFF. Written as DNA, the CDR3 is TGTGCCAGCAGTTACTCAGTATTTCCAACTAATGAAAAACTGTTTTTT.

This clonotype has at least ten counts. The genes are TRBV4-2 and TRBJ2-6, with D possibly being TRBD2 (5 bases). V was clipped by 4 bases and J by 0 bases, with 16 bases between them. Germline V CDR1 and CDR2: LGHNA, YNFKEQ. CDR3 length: 18 amino acids. CDR3 nucleotides: TGTGCCAGCAGCCCTTCGGACTGGGGATCCTCTGGGGCCAACGTCCTGACTTTC. Its translation: CASSPSDWGSSGANVLTF.

The rearrangement joins TRBV29-1 to TRBJ2-7; D is unclear. Trimming removed 4 bases from V and 7 bases from J, with 8 bases in between. Looked up from germline, CDR1 is SQVTM and CDR2 is ANQGSEA. The CDR3 loop spans 10 amino acids. This CDR3 reads CSVVAEEQYF. CDR3 sequence (DNA): TGCAGCGTTGTAGCAGAGGAGCAGTACTTC.

This clonotype has only a few counts. The chain uses TRBV12-3 or TRBV12-4 and TRBJ2-7, with D uncertain. The ends were cut back, 1 base at V and 2 bases at J, with 12 bases in the middle. This CDR3 is built from 15 residues. CDR3 loop: CASSLGRRIPYEQYF. In DNA, the CDR3 is TGTGCCAGCAGTTTAGGACGCAGGATTCCCTACGAGCAGTACTTC.

This clonotype came up a few times. The J gene is TRBJ1-5, the V gene TRBV2, with 9 bases lining up with TRBD1. The CDR3 totals 14 residues. Germline V gives CDR1 SNHLY, CDR2 FYNNEI. J was trimmed by 5 bases and V by 4 bases; bases with no gene match: 3. In DNA form, the CDR3 reads TGTGCCAGCAGTGGAGGACAGGGGTATCAGCCCCAGCATTTT. It encodes CASSGGQGYQPQHF.

This clonotype was counted ten times or more. The rearrangement joins TRBV27 to TRBJ1-5; TRBD1 matches 7 bases. Trimming at V came to 7 bases and at J to 9 bases, leaving 15 bases not matched to a gene. From germline, CDR1 is MNHEY and CDR2 SMNVEV (reference sequence). This CDR3 spans 15 amino acids. DNA of the CDR3: TGTGCCAGCAAATTCGTGACAGGGACGGGGGGGCCCCAGCATTTT. Protein product: CASKFVTGTGGPQHF.

The gene calls are TRBV12-3 or TRBV12-4 and TRBJ1-5; tentative D call: TRBD1 (5 bases). This CDR3 has 13 residues. Trimming took 7 bases from V and 6 from J, leaving 13 bases between them. CDR3 DNA: TGTGCCAGCAATGTCGGGGGAAGTCAGCCCCAGCATTTT. Amino acid sequence: CASNVGGSQPQHF.

Ten or more counts support this clonotype. This sequence joins TRBV19 and TRBJ1-5; D not resolved. The CDR3 contains 15 residues. The germline V and J ends were trimmed by 1 base and 3 bases, with 10 bases remaining between them. Germline-derived CDR1 and CDR2 are LNHDA and SQIVND (reference sequence). CDR3 coding DNA: TGTGCCAGTAGTATAGTCACCGCGCCCAATCAGCCCCAGCATTTT. Translated, it gives CASSIVTAPNQPQHF.

In this sample, this clonotype turned up many times. The CDR3 DNA sequence: TGTGCCACCAGAGGGGGGACGGGTCAGCCCCAGCATTTT. Protein: CATRGGTGQPQHF. The chain is built from TRBV24-1 and TRBJ1-5, with TRBD1 as a possible D gene (6 bases). Germline V CDR1 and CDR2: KGHDR, SFDVKD. The CDR3 spans 13 residues. V was pared by 7 bases and J by 6 bases, with 12 bases between.

This clonotype has a handful of counts. This sequence may be a read error, since a much larger clone differs from it by one base. V usage is TRBV6-1 and J usage is TRBJ1-1, with D perhaps TRBD1 (5 bases). CDR1 is MNHNS and CDR2 is SASEGT in the germline V gene. The CDR3 is 13 amino acids. V lost 4 bases and J lost 1, with 7 bases in between. The CDR3 DNA sequence: TGTGCCAGCAGTGCCAGGGAGAACACTGAAGCTTTCTTT. Amino acid sequence: CASSARENTEAFF.

The chain recombines TRBV4-3 with TRBJ2-3, with D perhaps given as TRBD1 or TRBD2 (5 bases each). Germline values: CDR1 LGHNA, CDR2 YSLEER. The CDR3 extends over 14 amino acids. Trimming pared 4 bases from V and 2 bases from J, leaving 10 bases between. CDR3 coding DNA: TGCGCCAGCAGCCGGGACCCCTACACAGATACGCAGTATTTT. Translating gives CASSRDPYTDTQYF.

This clonotype occurred a few times. The chain carries TRBV5-1 and TRBJ2-2, with D possibly TRBD2 on 6 matching bases. The germline V and J ends were trimmed by 2 bases and 4 bases, with 12 bases remaining between them. The CDR3 length is 15 residues. Germline CDR1 reads SGHRS; CDR2 reads YFSETQ. CDR3 amino acids: CASSFAQGGTGELFF. As DNA, the CDR3 is TGCGCCAGCAGCTTCGCGCAGGGAGGCACCGGGGAGCTGTTTTTT. Filled out from reference TRBV5-1 and TRBJ2-2, the complete variable domain reads KAGVTQTPRYLIKTRGQQVTLSCSPISGHRSVSWYQQTPGQGLQFLFEYFSETQRNKGNFPGRFSGRQFSNSRSEMNVSTLELGDSALYLCASSFAQGGTGELFFGEGSRLTVL.

This sequence joins TRBV14 and TRBJ2-1, with D uncertain. CDR1 is SGHDN, CDR2 FVKESK, per germline. The CDR3 runs 14 residues. With 5 bases removed from V and 7 bases from J, the gap between germline ends came to 15 bases. Here the CDR3 DNA reads TGTGCCAGCAGCGGCCCCTATCCCGGGAATGAGCAGTTCTTC. Protein product: CASSGPYPGNEQFF.

This clonotype was seen a few times. CDR3 bases: TGTGCCAGCAGTGAAGCGCTTAAACCTAATGATAATGAGCAGTTCTTC. This gives the protein CASSEALKPNDNEQFF. V is TRBV2 and J is TRBJ2-1; D is undetermined. CDR3 length equals 16 residues. CDR1 is SNHLY, CDR2 FYNNEI, per germline. The germline V and J ends were trimmed by 0 bases and 7 bases, with 16 bases remaining between them.

This clonotype showed up just a few times. The chain carries TRBV6-2 or TRBV6-3 and TRBJ2-3; TRBD2 might be the D (6 bases). This CDR3 contains 14 residues. Germline V lookup: CDR1 MNHEY, CDR2 SVGEGT. V lost 0 bases, J lost 6 bases, and 10 bases lay in between. The CDR3 is CASSYSGLPDTQYF. CDR3 coding DNA: TGTGCCAGCAGTTACTCGGGACTTCCCGATACGCAGTATTTT.

J is TRBJ2-7 and V is TRBV7-9; tentatively, D is TRBD1 or TRBD2 (5 bases each). The V gene's germline CDR1 is SEHNR and CDR2 FQNEAQ (reference sequence). CDR3 length equals 13 residues. V shed 5 bases and J shed 0 bases, with 8 bases lying between them. In DNA form, the CDR3 reads TGTGCCAGCAGCATCGGGACCTCCTACGAGCAGTACTTC. Encoded protein: CASSIGTSYEQYF. The whole variable domain, remainder taken from reference TRBV7-9 and TRBJ2-7, is DTGVSQNPRHKITKRGQNVTFRCDPISEHNRLYWYRQTLGQGPEFLTYFQNEAQLEKSRLLSDRFSAERPKGSFSTLEIQRTEQGDSAMYLCASSIGTSYEQYFGPGTRLTVT.

This sequence joins TRBV28 and TRBJ2-1, with no clear D. Deletions cut 5 bases from V and 4 bases from J, with 9 bases between. The CDR3 covers 13 residues. Germline V gene sequence: CDR1 MDHEN, CDR2 SYDVKM. The CDR3 bases are TGTGCCAGCAGTGTGGTCGGGTACAATGAGCAGTTCTTC. Protein product: CASSVVGYNEQFF.

This clonotype was observed a few times. This chain connects TRBV4-3 to TRBJ2-2; D is undetermined. The CDR3 runs 15 residues. Germline CDR1 LGHNA, CDR2 YSLEER. With 0 bases removed from V and 3 bases from J, the gap between germline ends came to 8 bases. The CDR3 coding sequence is TGCGCCAGCAGCCAAGATAGACGGGACACCGGGGAGCTGTTTTTT. It specifies CASSQDRRDTGELFF.

The V call is TRBV6-2 or TRBV6-3, the J call TRBJ2-7; D is undetermined. V was pared by 6 bases and J by 5 bases, with 8 bases between. The CDR3 contains 11 residues. In germline, CDR1 is MNHEY, CDR2 SVGEGT. Here the CDR3 reads CASSRLNEQYF. The CDR3 nucleotides read TGTGCCAGCAGCCGGCTGAACGAGCAGTACTTC.

The chain employs TRBV4-3 and TRBJ1-1, with a possible D match to TRBD1 (5 bases). From germline, CDR1 is LGHNA and CDR2 YSLEER. There are 14 residues in the CDR3. The V gene lost 3 bases and the J gene lost 8 bases, with 16 bases spanning the gap. CDR3: CASSHKIQGSEAFF. CDR3 nucleotides: TGCGCCAGCAGCCATAAAATCCAGGGATCAGAAGCTTTCTTT.

The genes are TRBV7-2 and TRBJ2-2, with 10 bases lining up with TRBD2. Germline V CDR1 and CDR2: SGHTA, FQGNSA. This CDR3 has 19 amino acids. The V and J ends lost 5 bases and 1 base, in that order; junction bases with no gene match: 13. The DNA for the CDR3 is TGTGCCAGCAGCCGACGACTAAGCGGGGGGGCACAGAACACCGGGGAGCTGTTTTTT. This gives the protein CASSRRLSGGAQNTGELFF.